This TCR beta chain was obtained from a study of circulating and synovial CD4+ cells in juvenile arthritis. The method was immunoSEQ multiplex PCR; TCRdb's version includes in-frame clones alone and lacks a portion of them. The repertoire includes some 1,300 clones, more than 70% of them detected once, and roughly an eighth sits in the top ten. V lost 2 bases and J 7 bases, leaving 14 bases between the germline ends. Germline V gene sequence: CDR1 SGHAT, CDR2 FQNNGV. The length of the CDR3 is 15 residues. Overall study results and limits: These repertoires were less diverse than bulk blood CD4 repertoires.

This clone was counted once. Its antigen is currently unknown. The sample comprised HLA-DR+ CD4+ T cells from blood. Subset denoted: circulating pathogenic-like lymphocytes, sorted as HLA-DR+CD14-CD3+CD4+CD25low/- blood T cells. This receptor was identified in a human patient with juvenile idiopathic arthritis. Some clones in this sample may be carry-over from other donors' samples. This chain uses TRBV11-2 with TRBJ1-4; no clear D. The CDR3: CASSLWVGVIEKLFF. The DNA for the CDR3 is TGTGCCAGCAGCTTATGGGTGGGCGTAATTGAAAAACTGTTTTTT. The whole variable domain, remainder taken from reference TRBV11-2 and TRBJ1-4, is EAGVAQSPRYKIIEKRQSVAFWCNPISGHATLYWYQQILGQGPKLLIQFQNNGVVDDSQLPKDRFSAERLKGVDSTLKIQPAKLEDSAVYLCASSLWVGVIEKLFFGSGTQLSVL.